The next 26 T cell receptor beta chains were all read from a single sample in a study of blood T cell repertoires in COVID-19. Sequenced by immunoSEQ multiplex PCR; TCRdb stores in-frame clones only, minus some. The sample lists about 110,000 clones; about three quarters were seen once. Sequencing input: peripheral blood. Every receptor here comes from a human donor with acute or convalescent COVID-19. The donor label of this sample is uncertain.

The chain uses TRBV7-9 and TRBJ1-2; D call uncertain. The CDR3 has 10 residues. Trimming cost V 5 bases and J 8 bases, with 6 bases left between them. Germline V CDR1 and CDR2: SEHNR, FQNEAQ (reference sequence). Written as DNA, the CDR3 is TGTGCCAGCAGCCCGAGAGGCTACACCTTC. The encoded protein is CASSPRGYTF.

The table lists this clone with many counts. The chain joins TRBV5-1 to TRBJ2-7; D is possibly TRBD1 (6 bases). V dropped 5 bases and J dropped 2 bases, with 14 bases sitting between them. Germline V gene data show CDR1 as SGHRS and CDR2 as YFSETQ. This CDR3 is 14 amino acids long. The CDR3 loop reads CASRPRTATYEQYF. DNA for the CDR3: TGCGCCAGCAGACCTAGGACAGCGACCTACGAGCAGTACTTC.

The J gene is TRBJ2-2, the V gene TRBV7-6, with D uncertain. Trimming pared 1 base from V and 2 bases from J, leaving 5 bases between. This CDR3 comprises 14 residues. Germline assignment: CDR1 SGHVS and CDR2 FNYEAQ. In nucleotides, the CDR3 is TGTGCCAGCAGCTTAGGACACAACACCGGGGAGCTGTTTTTT. It translates to CASSLGHNTGELFF.

A few counts support this clone. The rearrangement links TRBV6-4 to TRBJ1-1; D is ambiguous. Germline V gene sequence: CDR1 MRHNA, CDR2 SNTAGT. CDR3 length: 14 amino acids. V lost 2 bases and J 5 bases, leaving 12 bases between the germline ends. CDR3 DNA sequence: TGTGCCAGCAGTGACGGCAACCGGGGTACTGAAGCTTTCTTT. The encoded protein is CASSDGNRGTEAFF.

V and J are TRBV28 and TRBJ2-3; D gene uncertain. Germline assignment: CDR1 MDHEN and CDR2 SYDVKM. V lost 6 bases to trimming and J lost 0 bases, with 4 bases between them. The CDR3 covers 12 residues. In nucleotides, the CDR3 is TGTGCCAGCAGCCCTAGCACAGATACGCAGTATTTT. Its protein product is CASSPSTDTQYF.

The chain employs TRBV4-1 and TRBJ2-7; TRBD1 aligns across 7 bases. Looked up from germline, CDR1 is MGHRA and CDR2 is YSYEKL. The CDR3 length is 18 residues. Trimming at V came to 4 bases and at J to 7 bases, leaving 22 bases not matched to a gene. Here the CDR3 DNA reads TGCGCCAGCAGCCGAGCGAACCTCCGGGACAGCAAGCCCCGGGAGCAGTACTTC. The encoded protein is CASSRANLRDSKPREQYF.

This clone was counted between two and nine times. The V and J genes are TRBV6-4 and TRBJ2-2; TRBD2 might be the D (6 bases). V shed 5 bases and J shed 5 bases, with 12 bases lying between them. CDR3 length equals 14 residues. Per germline, CDR1 MRHNA and CDR2 SNTAGT. The CDR3 spells CASSKDGGTGELFF. CDR3 DNA: TGTGCCAGCAGTAAGGACGGGGGAACCGGGGAGCTGTTTTTT.

For the CDR3, the DNA is TGTGCCAGCAGCTTTAGTAACTATGGCTACACCTTC. Amino acid sequence: CASSFSNYGYTF. J is TRBJ1-2 and V is TRBV7-2; D ambiguous. The CDR3 is 12 residues long. Deletions cut 3 bases from V and 1 base from J, with 3 bases between. Germline assignment: CDR1 SGHTA and CDR2 FQGNSA.

This clone was recorded a few times. This sequence joins TRBV19 and TRBJ2-2; 11 bases agree with TRBD1. The CDR3 has 17 residues. With 3 bases clipped from V and 3 bases from J, the junction kept 6 bases outside the gene matches. Germline V gives CDR1 LNHDA, CDR2 SQIVND (reference sequence). The DNA of the CDR3 is TGTGCCAGTAGTATCCTCAGGACAGGGGGCGACACCGGGGAGCTGTTTTTT. As protein: CASSILRTGGDTGELFF.

This sequence joins TRBV19 and TRBJ2-3; 8 nucleotides agree with TRBD2. The CDR3 runs to 15 residues. Germline values: CDR1 LNHDA, CDR2 SQIVND (reference sequence). The trim removed 6 bases at V and 0 bases at J, leaving 5 bases unmatched. The DNA of the CDR3 is TGTGCCAGTAGCACTAGCGGTGCTAGCACAGATACGCAGTATTTT. Translating it yields CASSTSGASTDTQYF.

V is TRBV15 and J is TRBJ2-5, with D perhaps matching TRBD1 (5 bases). The germline CDR1 and CDR2 sequences are LNHNV and YYDKDF (reference sequence). The length of the CDR3 is 14 residues. Trimming stripped 0 bases from V and 3 bases from J, with 8 bases between. DNA for the CDR3: TGTGCCACCAGCAGAGATTCAGGGAAAGAGACCCAGTACTTC. Its translation: CATSRDSGKETQYF.

The chain is built from TRBV7-2 and TRBJ1-1; no firm D call. In germline, CDR1 is SGHTA, CDR2 FQGNSA. The germline V and J ends were trimmed by 0 bases and 0 bases, with 11 bases remaining between them. There are 16 residues in the CDR3. The CDR3 sequence is CASSLAGLPVNTEAFF. Here the CDR3 DNA reads TGTGCCAGCAGCTTAGCTGGTCTCCCGGTGAACACTGAAGCTTTCTTT.

This clone has just a few counts. The chain carries TRBV30 and TRBJ1-2; possible D gene TRBD1, 5 bases. V was clipped by 2 bases and J by 7 bases, with 14 bases between them. This CDR3 spans 13 amino acids. Germline CDR1 and CDR2: GTSNPN and SVGIG (reference sequence). The CDR3 DNA sequence: TGTGCCTGGAGTCTACTCCAGGGAGGTGGCTACACCTTC. It specifies CAWSLLQGGGYTF.

V usage is TRBV2 and J usage is TRBJ2-3; the match to TRBD2 covers 8 bases. The CDR3 covers 15 residues. J lost 3 bases, V lost 11 bases, and 13 bases had no gene match. Germline V gene lookup returns CDR1 SNHLY and CDR2 FYNNEI. CDR3 amino acids: CARSGGGGPTDTQYF. Written as DNA, the CDR3 is TGTGCCCGAAGTGGTGGCGGGGGGCCAACAGATACGCAGTATTTT.

The chain links TRBV5-1 to TRBJ1-4, with 8 bases fitting TRBD1. This CDR3 is 15 amino acids long. After removal of 4 bases from V and 5 bases from J, the junction contained 7 bases not matched to a gene. Germline loops: CDR1 SGHRS, CDR2 YFSETQ. As DNA, the CDR3 is TGCGCCAGCAGCACTGGACAGGGCTACAATGAAAAACTGTTTTTT. This translates into CASSTGQGYNEKLFF.

This clone was observed a few times. The genes are TRBV29-1 and TRBJ2-7, with a tentative D call TRBD1 (6 bases). The germline CDR1 and CDR2 sequences are SQVTM and ANQGSEA. The length of the CDR3 is 12 residues. Trimming shortened V by 7 bases and J by 6 bases, and 16 bases separated the two germline ends. The CDR3 DNA follows: TGCAGCGCCATTCAGGGGTTAGGCGAGCAGTACTTC. Protein product: CSAIQGLGEQYF.

This chain uses TRBV27 with TRBJ1-2; D is unresolved. The V end was cut by 2 bases, the J end by 5 bases, with 9 bases between. The CDR3 contains 13 residues. Per germline, CDR1 MNHEY and CDR2 SMNVEV (reference sequence). The CDR3 DNA reads as TGTGCCAGCAGTTTAGGAACAGATTATGGCTACACCTTC. Translation gives CASSLGTDYGYTF.

The chain links TRBV2 to TRBJ1-1, with 9 bases that match TRBD1. This CDR3 comprises 15 residues. The V and J ends lost 6 bases and 1 base, in that order; junction bases with no gene match: 6. Germline V gene sequence: CDR1 SNHLY, CDR2 FYNNEI. CDR3 region: CASRRTGVKNTEAFF. As DNA, the CDR3 is TGTGCCAGCAGAAGGACAGGGGTGAAGAACACTGAAGCTTTCTTT. The full variable domain, completed using reference TRBV2 and TRBJ1-1, is EPEVTQTPSHQVTQMGQEVILRCVPISNHLYFYWYRQILGQKVEFLVSFYNNEISEKSEIFDDQFSVERPDGSNFTLKIRSTKLEDSAMYFCASRRTGVKNTEAFFGQGTRLTVV.

The V call is TRBV2, the J call TRBJ2-7, with TRBD1 matching 7 bases. The CDR3 has 14 amino acids. Germline CDR1 reads SNHLY; CDR2 reads FYNNEI. In nucleotides, the CDR3 is TGTGCCAGCAGGGAAGATAGGGGGCTTTACGAGCAGTACGTC. The encoded protein is CASREDRGLYEQYV.

The chain joins TRBV5-1 to TRBJ1-2; D gene unclear. CDR1 is SGHRS, CDR2 YFSETQ, per germline. Deletions cut 4 bases from V and 4 bases from J, with 20 bases between. The CDR3 loop spans 16 amino acids. The CDR3 reads CASSPGGSRLSYGYTF. The DNA of the CDR3 is TGCGCCAGCAGCCCGGGCGGGTCACGCCTCTCCTATGGCTACACCTTC.

This CDR3 is CASSPTVTNEKLFF. As DNA, the CDR3 is TGTGCCAGCAGCCCGACAGTAACTAATGAAAAACTGTTTTTT. V usage is TRBV3-1 (or the pseudogene TRBV3-2) and J usage is TRBJ1-4; perhaps TRBD1 as D (5 bases). Looked up from germline, CDR1 is LGHDT and CDR2 is YNNKEL (reference sequence). Trimming left V 4 bases short and J 1 base short, with 7 bases between. This CDR3 contains 14 residues.

This rearrangement joins TRBV5-1 to TRBJ2-3, with a possible D match to TRBD1 (6 bases). Germline V CDR1 and CDR2: SGHRS, YFSETQ. V gave up 3 bases and J gave up 4 bases, with 6 bases separating them. This CDR3 spans 12 amino acids. CDR3 nucleotide sequence: TGCGCCAGCAGCTGGACAGCAGATACGCAGTATTTT. This codes for CASSWTADTQYF.

The rearrangement links TRBV19 to TRBJ1-2, with D hard to call. Germline V lookup: CDR1 LNHDA, CDR2 SQIVND (reference sequence). V lost 4 bases and J 8 bases, leaving 14 bases between the germline ends. The CDR3 is made up of 13 amino acids. CDR3 DNA: TGTGCCAGTAGTACCTATTCAGGTGACGGCTACACCTTC. Translating gives CASSTYSGDGYTF.

The chain uses TRBV7-6 and TRBJ2-1, with D maybe TRBD2 (7 bases). Germline CDR1 is SGHVS and CDR2 is FNYEAQ. With 4 bases removed from V and 0 bases from J, the gap between germline ends came to 22 bases. The CDR3 has 19 amino acids. The CDR3 sequence is CASSSSGGPGTSSYNEQFF. The CDR3 DNA sequence: TGTGCCAGCAGCTCTTCCGGGGGGCCAGGGACCAGCTCCTACAATGAGCAGTTCTTC.

Only one count was recorded for this clone. The chain has TRBV7-9 and TRBJ2-3; TRBD2 matches 7 bases. Germline loops: CDR1 SEHNR, CDR2 FQNEAQ (reference sequence). The CDR3 covers 14 residues. The ends lost 4 bases at V and 2 bases at J; junction bases unmatched: 3. The CDR3 coding sequence is TGTGCCAGCAGCTGGAGCGGGGACACAGATACGCAGTATTTT. Translation gives CASSWSGDTDTQYF.

The CDR3 bases are TGTGCCAGCAGCTTAGGGGACAGGGTCGGCTACACCTTC. Its protein is CASSLGDRVGYTF. The chain combines TRBV13 with TRBJ1-2; 8 nucleotides line up with TRBD1. Trimming removed 0 bases from V and 8 bases from J; junction bases left unmatched: 2. The germline V gene encodes CDR1 PRHDT and CDR2 FYEKMQ (reference sequence). The CDR3 sequence is 13 residues long.